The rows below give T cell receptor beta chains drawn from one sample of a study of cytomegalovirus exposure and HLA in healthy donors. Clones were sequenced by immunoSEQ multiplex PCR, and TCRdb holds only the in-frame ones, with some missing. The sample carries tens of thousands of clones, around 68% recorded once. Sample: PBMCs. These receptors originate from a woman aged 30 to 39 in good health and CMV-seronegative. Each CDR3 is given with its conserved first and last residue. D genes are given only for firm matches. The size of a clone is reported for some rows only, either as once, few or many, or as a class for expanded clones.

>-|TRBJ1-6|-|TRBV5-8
CASSSGQGNSPLHF
TGTGCCAGCAGCTCGGGCCAGGGGAATTCACCCCTCCACTTT
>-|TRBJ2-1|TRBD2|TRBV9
CASSVGRGTSGGPYYNEQFF
TGTGCCAGCAGCGTAGGCAGGGGGACTAGCGGGGGCCCCTACTACAATGAGCAGTTCTTC
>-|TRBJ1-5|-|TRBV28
CASRGGNSNQPQHF
TGTGCCAGCCGGGGAGGGAATAGCAATCAGCCCCAGCATTTT
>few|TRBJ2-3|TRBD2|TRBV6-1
CASSERTGGTTDTQYF
TGTGCCAGCAGTGAACGGACGGGGGGAACCACAGATACGCAGTATTTT
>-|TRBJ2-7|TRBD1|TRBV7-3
CASSLGQGNYEQYF
TGTGCCAGCAGCCTGGGACAGGGGAACTACGAGCAGTACTTC
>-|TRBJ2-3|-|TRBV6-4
CASSRESTDTQYF
TGTGCCAGCAGTCGCGAAAGCACAGATACGCAGTATTTT
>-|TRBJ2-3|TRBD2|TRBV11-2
CASSLSGGYTDTQYF
TGTGCCAGCAGCTTATCGGGGGGGTACACAGATACGCAGTATTTT
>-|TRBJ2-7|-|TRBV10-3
CAILREVGPYEQYF
TGTGCCATCCTGAGGGAGGTAGGGCCCTACGAGCAGTACTTC
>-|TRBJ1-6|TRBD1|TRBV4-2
CASSQRGPSYNSPLHF
TGTGCCAGCAGCCAGAGGGGGCCCTCCTATAATTCACCCCTCCACTTT
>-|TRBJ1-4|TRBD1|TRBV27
CASKPPRDRNEKLFF
TGTGCCAGCAAACCTCCCAGGGACAGAAATGAAAAACTGTTTTTT
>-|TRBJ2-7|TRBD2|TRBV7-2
CASTLGGGGNLYEQYF
TGTGCCAGCACCTTGGGCGGCGGGGGGAACCTCTACGAGCAGTACTTC
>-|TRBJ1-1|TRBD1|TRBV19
CASSILPYRGRNTEAFF
TGTGCCAGTAGTATCTTGCCATACAGGGGGAGAAACACTGAAGCTTTCTTT
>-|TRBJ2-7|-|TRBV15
CATSRDSVRSGAGGQGDEQYF
TGTGCCACCAGCAGAGATTCCGTGAGGTCGGGAGCCGGGGGCCAGGGGGACGAGCAGTACTTC
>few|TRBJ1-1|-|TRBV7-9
CASSLVVHMNTEAFF
TGTGCCAGCAGCTTAGTTGTTCACATGAACACTGAAGCTTTCTTT
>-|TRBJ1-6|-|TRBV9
CASSPRQEISSYNSPLHF
TGTGCCAGCAGCCCGAGACAGGAGATCAGCTCCTATAATTCACCCCTCCACTTT
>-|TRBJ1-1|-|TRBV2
CASSLDSGGTEAFF
TGTGCCAGCAGTCTGGACAGTGGGGGTACTGAAGCTTTCTTT
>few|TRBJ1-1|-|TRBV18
CASCGGAANTEAFF
TGTGCCAGCTGCGGGGGGGCTGCCAACACTGAAGCTTTCTTT
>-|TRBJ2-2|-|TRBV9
CASSSTANTGELFF
TGTGCCAGCAGCAGCACCGCGAACACCGGGGAGCTGTTTTTT